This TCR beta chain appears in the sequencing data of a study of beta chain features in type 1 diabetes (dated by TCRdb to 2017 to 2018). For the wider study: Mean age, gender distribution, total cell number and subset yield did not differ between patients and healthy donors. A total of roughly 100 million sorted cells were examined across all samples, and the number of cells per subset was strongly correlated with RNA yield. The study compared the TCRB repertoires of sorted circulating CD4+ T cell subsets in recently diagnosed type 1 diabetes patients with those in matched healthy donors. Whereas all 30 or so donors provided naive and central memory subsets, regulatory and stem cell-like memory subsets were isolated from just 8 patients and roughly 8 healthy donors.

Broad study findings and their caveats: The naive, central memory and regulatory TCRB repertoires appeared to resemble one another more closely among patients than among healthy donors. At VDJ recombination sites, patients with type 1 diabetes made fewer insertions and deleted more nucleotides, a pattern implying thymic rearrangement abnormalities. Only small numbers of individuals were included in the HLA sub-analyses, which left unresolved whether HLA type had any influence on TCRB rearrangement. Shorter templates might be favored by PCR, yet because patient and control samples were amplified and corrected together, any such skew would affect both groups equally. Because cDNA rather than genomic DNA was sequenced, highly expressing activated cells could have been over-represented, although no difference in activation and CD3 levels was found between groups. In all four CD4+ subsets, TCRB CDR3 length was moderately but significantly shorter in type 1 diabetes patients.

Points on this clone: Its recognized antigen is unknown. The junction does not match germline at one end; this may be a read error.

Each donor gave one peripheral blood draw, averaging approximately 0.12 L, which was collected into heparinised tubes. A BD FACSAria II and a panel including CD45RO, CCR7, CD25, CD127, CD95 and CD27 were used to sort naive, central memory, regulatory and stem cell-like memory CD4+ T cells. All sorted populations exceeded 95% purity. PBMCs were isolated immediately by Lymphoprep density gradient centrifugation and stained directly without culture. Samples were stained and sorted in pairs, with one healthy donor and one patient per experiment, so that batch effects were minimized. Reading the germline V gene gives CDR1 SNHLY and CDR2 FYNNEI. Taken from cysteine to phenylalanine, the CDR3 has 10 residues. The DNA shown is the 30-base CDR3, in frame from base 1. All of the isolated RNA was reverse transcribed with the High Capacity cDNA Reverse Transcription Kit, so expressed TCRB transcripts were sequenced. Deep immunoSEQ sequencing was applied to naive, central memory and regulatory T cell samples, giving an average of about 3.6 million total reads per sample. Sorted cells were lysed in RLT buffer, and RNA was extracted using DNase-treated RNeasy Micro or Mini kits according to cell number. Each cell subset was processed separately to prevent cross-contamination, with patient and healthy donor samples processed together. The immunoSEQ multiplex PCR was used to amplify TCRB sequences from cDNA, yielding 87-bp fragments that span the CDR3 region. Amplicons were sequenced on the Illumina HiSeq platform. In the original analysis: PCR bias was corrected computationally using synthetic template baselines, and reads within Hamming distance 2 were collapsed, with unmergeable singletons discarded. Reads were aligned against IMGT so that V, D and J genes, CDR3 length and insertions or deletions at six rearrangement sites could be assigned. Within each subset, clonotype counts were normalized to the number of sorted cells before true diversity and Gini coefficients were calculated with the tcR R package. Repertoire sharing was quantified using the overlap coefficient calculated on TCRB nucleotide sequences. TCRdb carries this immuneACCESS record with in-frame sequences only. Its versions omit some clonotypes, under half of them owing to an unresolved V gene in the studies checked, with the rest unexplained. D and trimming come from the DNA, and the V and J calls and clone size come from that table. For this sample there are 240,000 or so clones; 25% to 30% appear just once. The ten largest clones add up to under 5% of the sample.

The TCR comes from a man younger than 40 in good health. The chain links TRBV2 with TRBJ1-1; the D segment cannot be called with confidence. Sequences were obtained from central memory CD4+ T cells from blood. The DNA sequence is TGTGCCATCAGTATCACTGAAGCTTTCTTT. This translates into CAISITEAFF. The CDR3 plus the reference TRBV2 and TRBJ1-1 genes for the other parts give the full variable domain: EPEVTQTPSHQVTQMGQEVILRCVPISNHLYFYWYRQILGQKVEFLVSFYNNEISEKSEIFDDQFSVERPDGSNFTLKIRSTKLEDSAMYFCAISITEAFFGQGTRLTVV.